What follows is one T cell receptor beta chain and its context. What it recognizes is unknown. The source of the sample is a study of T-cell reconstitution after alpha-beta-depleted transplantation in children. Findings of the study overall: Reportedly, alpha-beta T cells present about two months post-transplant originated from several hundred expanded clones of graft origin. T-cell counts and diversity at one year post-transplant came mainly from newly produced T cells.

The V segment lost 6 bases and the J segment 3 bases; nucleotides outside the gene matches: 2. This CDR3 has 13 amino acids. Construction of the TCRbeta library involved unique molecular identifiers. A single record per CDR3 protein comes from TCRdb applying MiXCR to the PCR reads. The data show about 980,000 distinct CDR3 sequences, roughly 29% seen once. The sequences come from PBMCs, mostly from graft donor cells, collected 360 days after TCRalphabeta/CD19-depleted stem cell transplant. The TCR originated in a boy in the first two years of life who had a stem cell transplant for SCID, so the T cells may come from the graft donor. The V and J genes are TRBV12-3 or TRBV12-4 and TRBJ1-5; TRBD1 matches at 7 bases. CDR3 region: CASRQGDNQPQHF. The CDR3 nucleotides read TGTGCCAGCAGGCAGGGGGACAATCAGCCCCAGCATTTT.